This paragraph reports one T cell receptor (beta chain). The antigen is not known. Deletions cut 4 bases from V and 6 bases from J, with 18 bases between. Germline V lookup: CDR1 LGHNA, CDR2 YSLEER. This CDR3 has 15 amino acids. This entry comes from a study of cytomegalovirus exposure and HLA in healthy donors. Study-wide findings and caveats: Later analysis showed most CMV-associated TCR beta chains appearing HLA-restricted.

The primer mix had 60 Vbeta and 13 Jbeta primers. Sequenced by immunoSEQ multiplex PCR; TCRdb stores in-frame clones only, minus some. The sample lists roughly 100,000 clones, roughly 79% occurring once. The sequence was obtained from a woman aged 40 to 49 in good health and CMV-seronegative. The source material was PBMCs. The gene calls are TRBV4-3 and TRBJ1-2; D call uncertain. The CDR3 reads CASSPRAGSGDGYTF. As DNA, the CDR3 is TGCGCCAGCAGCCCCCGTGCGGGGTCCGGGGATGGCTACACCTTC.